This entry lists 32 T cell receptor beta chains sequenced from one sample in a study of shared clonotypes between healthy human individuals. Clones were read by immunoSEQ multiplex PCR, and TCRdb kept only the in-frame ones, dropping some. The profile covers over a million clones, with approximately 72% appearing a single time and approximately 1.5% taken by the ten largest. Sequenced input: memory CD4+ T cells sorted from blood. Subset here: CD45RA-negative fraction. These receptors all stem from a man aged 18 to 30 in good health.

CDR3 nucleotides: TGTGCCAGCAGCCCGTCTAGCGGGAGGGCCTTGGGCGGGGAGCTGTTTTTT. Encoded protein: CASSPSSGRALGGELFF. The J gene is TRBJ2-2, the V gene TRBV7-2; 12 positions agree with TRBD2. CDR1 SGHTA and CDR2 FQGNSA come from the germline V gene. V was pared by 5 bases and J by 7 bases, with 11 bases of the junction left unmatched. This CDR3 is 17 amino acids long. The full variable domain, in which reference TRBV7-2 and TRBJ2-2 provide the parts outside the CDR3, is GAGVSQSPSNKVTEKGKDVELRCDPISGHTALYWYRQSLGQGLEFLIYFQGNSAPDKSGLPSDRFSAERTGGSVSTLTIQRTQQEDSAVYLCASSPSSGRALGGELFFGEGSRLTVL.

The chain couples TRBV7-9 to TRBJ1-2, with D unclear. Germline V gene lookup returns CDR1 SEHNR and CDR2 FQNEAQ (reference sequence). The CDR3 has 12 residues. V was shortened by 1 base and J by 10 bases, with 10 bases between the two germline ends. CDR3 loop: CASSLGPPTYTF. The CDR3 DNA is TGTGCCAGCAGCTTAGGACCCCCAACCTACACCTTC.

This chain connects TRBV2 to TRBJ2-2; no definite D call. This CDR3 has 14 amino acids. V was trimmed by 6 bases and J by 4 bases, leaving 12 bases between them. Germline V gene sequence: CDR1 SNHLY, CDR2 FYNNEI. DNA for the CDR3: TGTGCCAGCAGGGTCGTAGAAACCACCGGGGAGCTGTTTTTT. Translated, it gives CASRVVETTGELFF.

Here the CDR3 DNA reads TGTGCCAGCAGTGAAGTAGGACAGGAAGTCTATGGCTACACCTTC. Its protein is CASSEVGQEVYGYTF. This chain connects TRBV25-1 to TRBJ1-2, with 7 bases fitting TRBD1. Germline values: CDR1 MGHDK, CDR2 SYGVNS. V was pared by 2 bases and J by 4 bases, with 7 bases of the junction left unmatched. This CDR3 region has 15 residues.

The V gene is TRBV28, the J gene TRBJ2-3, with 8 positions matching TRBD2. V gave up 8 bases and J gave up 3 bases; unmatched junction bases: 7. This CDR3 contains 14 residues. Germline CDR1 reads MDHEN; CDR2 reads SYDVKM. CDR3 sequence reads: CASGAGGRTDTQYF. As DNA, the CDR3 is TGTGCCAGCGGGGCGGGGGGCCGGACAGATACGCAGTATTTT. Together with reference TRBV28 and TRBJ2-3, the CDR3 gives the full variable domain: DVKVTQSSRYLVKRTGEKVFLECVQDMDHENMFWYRQDPGLGLRLIYFSYDVKMKEKGDIPEGYSVSREKKERFSLILESASTNQTSMYLCASGAGGRTDTQYFGPGTRLTVL.

The gene calls are TRBV6-1 and TRBJ1-1; D not resolved. The CDR3 is made up of 11 amino acids. V lost 7 bases and J 3 bases, leaving 6 bases between the germline ends. CDR1 is MNHNS and CDR2 is SASEGT in the germline V gene. CDR3 amino acids: CASIKHTEAFF. The CDR3 DNA reads TGTGCCAGCATAAAACACACTGAAGCTTTCTTT.

Here the CDR3 reads CASSPTGLDNQPQHF. DNA for the CDR3: TGTGCCAGCAGCCCTACAGGGCTTGACAATCAGCCCCAGCATTTT. The rearrangement joins TRBV7-9 to TRBJ1-5; a weak D match, TRBD1 (6 bases). This CDR3 comprises 15 residues. Germline V gives CDR1 SEHNR, CDR2 FQNEAQ (reference sequence). Trimming removed 5 bases from V and 3 bases from J, with 14 bases in between.

This clone was found a few times. The V and J genes are TRBV6-1 and TRBJ2-5, with D perhaps assigned TRBD1 or TRBD2 (5 bases each). The DNA end is more similar to TRBJ2-7, so the J call may be wrong. Germline V CDR1 and CDR2: MNHNS, SASEGT. The CDR3 is 13 amino acids. The CDR3 coding sequence is TGTGCCAGCAGCCCAGGGAGCTCCTACGAGCAGTACTTC. This codes for CASSPGSSYEQYF.

The genes are TRBV20-1 and TRBJ2-1; D gene ambiguous. Germline V gene sequence: CDR1 DFQATT, CDR2 SNEGSKA (reference sequence). The V end lost 4 bases, the J end lost 15 bases, and 16 bases lay between the germline ends. The CDR3 has 11 amino acids. CDR3 loop: CSANPLGSPFF. CDR3 sequence (DNA): TGCAGTGCTAACCCCCTCGGTAGTCCGTTCTTC.

The J gene is TRBJ2-2, the V gene TRBV29-1; 11 bases align to TRBD1. Germline V gene data show CDR1 as SQVTM and CDR2 as ANQGSEA. The CDR3 has 15 amino acids. The ends lost 4 bases at V and 8 bases at J; junction bases unmatched: 9. CDR3 DNA sequence: TGCAGCGTTGGACCGGGACAGGGGGGATTGGGGGAGCTGTTTTTT. Translation gives CSVGPGQGGLGELFF.

The rearrangement joins TRBV28 to TRBJ2-2; D is unresolved. The CDR3 extends over 16 amino acids. Trimming shortened V by 3 bases and J by 0 bases, and 11 bases separated the two germline ends. Per the germline V gene, CDR1 is MDHEN and CDR2 is SYDVKM. The CDR3 DNA follows: TGTGCCAGCAGTTTCAATTACTGGCCGAACACCGGGGAGCTGTTTTTT. Its translation is CASSFNYWPNTGELFF.

This chain joins TRBV30 and TRBJ1-5; 7 nucleotides agree with TRBD1. The CDR3 has 16 residues. V was clipped by 1 base and J by 4 bases; unmatched bases: 10. The germline CDR1 and CDR2 sequences are GTSNPN and SVGIG (reference sequence). DNA of the CDR3: TGTGCCTGGAGTGGGGCCGGGACAGTCGGGAATCAGCCCCAGCATTTT. Amino acid sequence: CAWSGAGTVGNQPQHF. Together with reference TRBV30 and TRBJ1-5, the CDR3 gives the full variable domain: SQTIHQWPATLVQPVGSPLSLECTVEGTSNPNLYWYRQAAGRGLQLLFYSVGIGQISSEVPQNLSASRPQDRQFILSSKKLLLSDSGFYLCAWSGAGTVGNQPQHFGDGTRLSIL.

This clone was found many times. Written as DNA, the CDR3 is TGTGCCAGCAGCCGTAGCGGGAGTAGAACAGATACGCAGTATTTT. Its protein is CASSRSGSRTDTQYF. The V and J genes are TRBV5-4 and TRBJ2-3, with 9 bases aligning to TRBD2. The V gene's germline CDR1 is SGHNT and CDR2 YYREEE (reference sequence). Trimming cost V 4 bases and J 3 bases; bases outside gene matches: 6. The CDR3 spans 15 residues.

The chain joins TRBV5-1 to TRBJ1-2; D gene unclear. The CDR3 extends over 14 amino acids. The V gene lost 1 base and the J gene lost 0 bases, with 7 bases spanning the gap. Germline loops: CDR1 SGHRS, CDR2 YFSETQ. The CDR3 DNA follows: TGCGCCAGCAGCTTGTTGATTTCTAACTATGGCTACACCTTC. Encoded protein: CASSLLISNYGYTF.

V usage is TRBV7-9 and J usage is TRBJ2-3, with D perhaps being TRBD1 or TRBD2 (6 bases each). In germline, CDR1 is SEHNR, CDR2 FQNEAQ (reference sequence). V lost 5 bases, J lost 0 bases, and 18 bases lay in between. CDR3 length equals 17 residues. As DNA, the CDR3 is TGTGCCAGCAGCCAGGGGTTGGGGGGCGACAGCACAGATACGCAGTATTTT. Translating it yields CASSQGLGGDSTDTQYF.

This clone appeared a few times. The rearrangement links TRBV2 to TRBJ2-7; 11 nucleotides agree with TRBD2. The CDR3 loop spans 15 amino acids. Germline lookup yields CDR1 SNHLY and CDR2 FYNNEI. With V trimmed by 3 bases and J by 8 bases, 9 bases remained unmatched. The CDR3 region has the DNA TGTGCCAGCAGTGAGACTAGCGGGATCAGTGAGAAGCAGTACTTC. It encodes CASSETSGISEKQYF.

The chain combines TRBV28 with TRBJ2-7, with D possibly being TRBD1 or TRBD2 (6 bases each). CDR1 MDHEN and CDR2 SYDVKM come from the germline V gene. V was cut by 8 bases and J by 7 bases, with 27 bases left in between. The CDR3 loop spans 16 amino acids. CDR3 sequence reads: CASALLSLRGAREQYF. Written as DNA, the CDR3 is TGTGCCAGCGCACTGCTTTCCCTGAGGGGGGCGCGGGAGCAGTACTTC.

The chain couples TRBV6-1 to TRBJ2-1; D possibly corresponds to TRBD1 (6 bases). This CDR3 contains 12 residues. The V and J ends lost 6 bases and 7 bases respectively, with 10 bases between them. CDR1 MNHNS and CDR2 SASEGT come from the germline V gene. CDR3 protein: CASRSRGNEQFF. CDR3 bases: TGTGCCAGCAGGTCGAGGGGGAATGAGCAGTTCTTC.

The chain is built from TRBV19 and TRBJ2-2; no clear D gene. V was cut by 4 bases and J by 4 bases, with 13 bases left in between. Germline CDR1 and CDR2: LNHDA and SQIVND (reference sequence). The CDR3 is made up of 15 amino acids. The CDR3 sequence: CASSNGQLGTGELFF. CDR3 nucleotides: TGTGCCAGTAGTAATGGCCAGCTGGGCACCGGGGAGCTGTTTTTT. The entire variable domain, with the rest obtained from reference TRBV19 and TRBJ2-2, is as follows: DGGITQSPKYLFRKEGQNVTLSCEQNLNHDAMYWYRQDPGQGLRLIYYSQIVNDFQKGDIAEGYSVSREKKESFPLTVTSAQKNPTAFYLCASSNGQLGTGELFFGEGSRLTVL.

The chain is built from TRBV10-1 and TRBJ1-4; D possibly corresponds to TRBD1 (6 bases). CDR1 WNHNN and CDR2 SYGVQD come from the germline V gene (reference sequence). The CDR3 sequence is 13 residues long. The V end lost 4 bases, the J end lost 17 bases, and 20 bases lay between the germline ends. CDR3 in DNA: TGCGCCAGCAGTGGGGGGCCGGATAGCTTAGATTTTTTT. Protein sequence: CASSGGPDSLDFF.

This chain uses TRBV5-1 with TRBJ2-7, with D tentatively TRBD2 (6 bases). V was clipped by 4 bases and J by 0 bases, with 14 bases between them. Germline lookup yields CDR1 SGHRS and CDR2 YFSETQ. This CDR3 has 15 residues. This CDR3 reads CASSTGTHASYEQYF. The CDR3 DNA follows: TGCGCCAGCAGCACCGGGACTCACGCCTCCTACGAGCAGTACTTC.

The V gene is TRBV6-1, the J gene TRBJ2-7; tentatively, D is TRBD2 (6 bases). CDR3 size: 15 residues. With 1 base removed from V and 4 bases from J, the gap between germline ends came to 14 bases. Germline V gives CDR1 MNHNS, CDR2 SASEGT. The CDR3 is CASSEGVREWYEQYF. The DNA of the CDR3 is TGTGCCAGCAGTGAAGGGGTTCGGGAGTGGTACGAGCAGTACTTC.

This sequence joins TRBV7-9 and TRBJ1-6, with D tentatively TRBD1 (5 bases). This CDR3 is built from 12 residues. Trimming took off 1 base at V and 11 bases at J, with 6 bases between the two ends. The germline CDR1 and CDR2 sequences are SEHNR and FQNEAQ (reference sequence). CDR3 in amino acids: CASSLEGPPLHF. CDR3 nucleotides: TGTGCCAGCAGCTTAGAGGGGCCACCCCTCCACTTT.

The J gene is TRBJ2-1, the V gene TRBV2; tentative D call: TRBD1 (6 bases). Trimming took off 9 bases at V and 2 bases at J, with 11 bases between the two ends. In germline, CDR1 is SNHLY, CDR2 FYNNEI. The CDR3 sequence is 13 residues long. The CDR3 DNA reads TGTGCCAGTCAACAGGGAACCTACAATGAGCAGTTCTTC. Amino acids: CASQQGTYNEQFF.

Here the CDR3 reads CASSPPSQANTQYF. The CDR3 DNA is TGTGCCAGCAGCCCGCCATCCCAGGCAAATACGCAGTATTTT. This chain joins TRBV11-2 and TRBJ2-3, with D unresolved. The CDR3 runs to 14 residues. Germline V lookup: CDR1 SGHAT, CDR2 FQNNGV. Deletions cut 5 bases from V and 7 bases from J, with 16 bases between.

The chain combines TRBV6-1 with TRBJ2-7; TRBD1 agrees at 8 bases. There are 12 residues in the CDR3. Germline lookup yields CDR1 MNHNS and CDR2 SASEGT. V lost 11 bases, J lost 4 bases, and 7 bases stayed unmatched. CDR3 region: CADDRGWYEQYF. The DNA for the CDR3 is TGTGCCGACGACAGGGGTTGGTACGAGCAGTACTTC.

This chain links TRBV10-3 with TRBJ1-2; 8 bases align to TRBD1. Germline assignment: CDR1 ENHRY and CDR2 SYGVKD. This CDR3 spans 16 amino acids. V was pared by 10 bases and J by 3 bases, with 16 bases of the junction left unmatched. CDR3 in amino acids: CATSMGRGRSDYGYTF. The CDR3 DNA follows: TGTGCCACCTCCATGGGCAGGGGGCGATCTGACTATGGCTACACCTTC.

This rearrangement joins TRBV6-5 to TRBJ2-7; D tentatively reads TRBD1 or TRBD2 (5 bases each). In germline, CDR1 is MNHEY, CDR2 SVGAGI. CDR3 size: 12 residues. The V end was cut by 6 bases, the J end by 3 bases, with 9 bases between. The CDR3 DNA reads as TGTGCCAGCAGCAGAGGGGACTACGAGCAGTACTTC. This gives the protein CASSRGDYEQYF.

This clone appeared a few times. The chain recombines TRBV9 with TRBJ1-1, with a possible D match to TRBD1 (6 bases). The V gene lost 0 bases and the J gene lost 1 base, with 10 bases spanning the gap. CDR3 length equals 15 residues. The germline gives CDR1 SGDLS, CDR2 YYNGEE. The CDR3 sequence is CASSVVGGRNTEAFF. In nucleotides, the CDR3 is TGTGCCAGCAGCGTAGTAGGGGGACGGAACACTGAAGCTTTCTTT.

The V gene is TRBV12-5, the J gene TRBJ2-7; 7 bases match TRBD1. CDR3 length equals 14 residues. Germline CDR1 LGHNT, CDR2 FRNRAP. V was clipped by 5 bases and J by 5 bases; unmatched bases: 9. CDR3 loop: CASGPREGADEQYF. CDR3 in DNA: TGTGCTAGTGGTCCACGTGAGGGGGCGGACGAGCAGTACTTC.

Comments on this clone: The sample has other DNA sequences that encode this CDR3 too. The CDR3 sequence: CASSRQGYYGYTF. The CDR3 DNA is TGTGCCAGCAGCCGACAGGGGTACTATGGCTACACCTTC. The chain recombines TRBV5-8 with TRBJ1-2; TRBD1 aligns across 8 bases. V gave up 4 bases and J gave up 3 bases; unmatched junction bases: 2. CDR3 length: 13 amino acids. Germline CDR1 SGHTS, CDR2 YDEGEE. The full variable domain, its missing parts supplied by reference TRBV5-8 and TRBJ1-2, is EAGVTQSPTHLIKTRGQQATLRCSPISGHTSVYWYQQALGLGLQFLLWYDEGEERNRGNFPPRFSGRQFPNYSSELNVNALELEDSALYLCASSRQGYYGYTFGSGTRLTVV.

Of note for this clone: Other DNA sequences in this sample translate to the same CDR3. The rearrangement joins TRBV7-9 to TRBJ1-1; 7 bases are a match to TRBD1. The CDR3 has 14 amino acids. The V and J ends lost 5 bases and 0 bases, in that order; junction bases with no gene match: 3. Per germline, CDR1 SEHNR and CDR2 FQNEAQ (reference sequence). CDR3 nucleotides: TGTGCCAGCAGCCCGGGACAGATGAACACTGAAGCTTTCTTT. Protein product: CASSPGQMNTEAFF.